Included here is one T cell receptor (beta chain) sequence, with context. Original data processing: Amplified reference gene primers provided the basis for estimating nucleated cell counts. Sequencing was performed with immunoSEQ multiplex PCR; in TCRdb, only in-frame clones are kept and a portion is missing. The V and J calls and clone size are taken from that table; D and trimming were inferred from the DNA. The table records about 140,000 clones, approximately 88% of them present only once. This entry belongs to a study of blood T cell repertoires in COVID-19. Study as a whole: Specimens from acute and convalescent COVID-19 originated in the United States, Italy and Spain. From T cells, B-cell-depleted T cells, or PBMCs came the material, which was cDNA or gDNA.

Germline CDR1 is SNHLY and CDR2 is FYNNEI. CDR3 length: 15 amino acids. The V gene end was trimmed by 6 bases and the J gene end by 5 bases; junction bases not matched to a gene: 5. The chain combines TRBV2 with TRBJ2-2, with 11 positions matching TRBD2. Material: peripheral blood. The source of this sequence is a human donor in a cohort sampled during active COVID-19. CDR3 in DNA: TGTGCCAGCAGGGGACTAGCGGTATTGACCGGGGAGCTGTTTTTT. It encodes CASRGLAVLTGELFF. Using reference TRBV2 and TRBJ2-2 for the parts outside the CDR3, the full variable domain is EPEVTQTPSHQVTQMGQEVILRCVPISNHLYFYWYRQILGQKVEFLVSFYNNEISEKSEIFDDQFSVERPDGSNFTLKIRSTKLEDSAMYFCASRGLAVLTGELFFGEGSRLTVL.